This T cell receptor beta chain was sequenced in a study of T cells in Graves' hyperthyroidism and ophthalmopathy. Study-level findings and limits: Ophthalmopathy, which appeared later, was predicted by the model a median about 6 months before onset.

From germline, CDR1 is KGHDR and CDR2 SFDVKD. V trimming: 6 bases; J trimming: 3 bases; junction bases outside the gene matches: 5. This CDR3 has 15 amino acids. Hyperthyroidism patients were newly diagnosed, had disease duration under 2 months, and were aged 18 to 65 years. The diagnostic basis comprised clinical symptoms, serum thyroxine and TRAb, thyroid ultrasound and orbital computed tomography. Each 10 ml fresh peripheral blood draw supplied the PBMCs. Amplification yielded TCR beta CDR3 regions, with RNA transcripts as the source. The HTBI primer set was used in a first-round RT-PCR of the TCR CDR3. Using its own MiXCR run on the multiplex PCR reads, TCRdb lists one record per CDR3 protein. The table records 700,000 to 850,000 distinct CDR3 sequences, about a third of them present only once. Turning to this clonotype: The antigen is not known.

This receptor was obtained from a woman in her thirties or forties with Graves' hyperthyroidism. Sample: blood. The chain links TRBV24-1 to TRBJ2-3, with 10 bases matching TRBD1. CDR3 loop: CATSTDRGRTDTQYF. CDR3 bases: TGTGCCACCAGTACTGACAGGGGGCGTACAGATACGCAGTATTTT.